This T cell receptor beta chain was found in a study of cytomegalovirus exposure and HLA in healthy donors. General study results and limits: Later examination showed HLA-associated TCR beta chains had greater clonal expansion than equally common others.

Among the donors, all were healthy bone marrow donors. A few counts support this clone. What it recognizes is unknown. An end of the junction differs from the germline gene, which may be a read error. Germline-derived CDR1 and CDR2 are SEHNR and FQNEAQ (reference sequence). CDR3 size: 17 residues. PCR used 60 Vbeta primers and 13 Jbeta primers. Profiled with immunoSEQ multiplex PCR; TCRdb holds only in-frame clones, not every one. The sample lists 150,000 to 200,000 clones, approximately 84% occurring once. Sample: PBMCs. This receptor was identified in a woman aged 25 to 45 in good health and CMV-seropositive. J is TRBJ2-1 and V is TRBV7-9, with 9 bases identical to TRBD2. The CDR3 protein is CSSSSPPASGTRNEQFF. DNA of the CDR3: TGTTCCAGCAGCTCCCCACCGGCTAGCGGGACTCGGAATGAGCAGTTCTTC. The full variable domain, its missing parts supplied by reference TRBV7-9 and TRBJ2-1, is DTGVSQNPRHKITKRGQNVTFRCDPISEHNRLYWYRQTLGQGPEFLTYFQNEAQLEKSRLLSDRFSAERPKGSFSTLEIQRTEQGDSAMYLCSSSSPPASGTRNEQFFGPGTRLTVL.